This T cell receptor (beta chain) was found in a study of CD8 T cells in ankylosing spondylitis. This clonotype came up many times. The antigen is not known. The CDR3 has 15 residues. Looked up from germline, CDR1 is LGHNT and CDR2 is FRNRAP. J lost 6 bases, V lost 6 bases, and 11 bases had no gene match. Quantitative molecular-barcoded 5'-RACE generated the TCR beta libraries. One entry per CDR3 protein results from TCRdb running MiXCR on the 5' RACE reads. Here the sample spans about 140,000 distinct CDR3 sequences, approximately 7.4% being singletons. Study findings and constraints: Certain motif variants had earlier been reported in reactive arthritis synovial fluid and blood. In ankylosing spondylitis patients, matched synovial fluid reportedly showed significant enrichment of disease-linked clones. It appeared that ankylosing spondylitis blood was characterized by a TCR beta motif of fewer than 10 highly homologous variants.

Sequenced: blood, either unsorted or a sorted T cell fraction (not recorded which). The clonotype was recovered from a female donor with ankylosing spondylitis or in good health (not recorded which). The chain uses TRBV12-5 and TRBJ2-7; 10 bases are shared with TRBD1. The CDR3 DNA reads TGTGCTAGTGGACGCCCGGGACAGGGGTTTGCCGAGCAGTACTTC. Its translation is CASGRPGQGFAEQYF.